This is a list of T cell receptor beta chains from one sample in a study of post-analysis software for immune sequencing data. TCRdb re-analysed the PCR reads in MiXCR, keeping a single row per CDR3 protein. Seen here are fewer than 850,000 distinct CDR3 sequences, 30% observed once, and the top ten hold around 0.6%. The sequencing sample was made of blood. Receptors originate from a girl aged 5-17 years with multiple sclerosis. Both conserved end residues are part of each CDR3. The D gene is left open where the match is weak. Size is omitted from some rows. Given values are once, few, many or a class for expanded clones.

v_call,j_call,d_call,clone_size,cdr3_nt,cdr3_aa
TRBV28,TRBJ2-1,TRBD2,.,TGTGCCAGCAGTTACACTAGCGGCGTTGGGAGTGAGCAGTTCTTC,CASSYTSGVGSEQFF
TRBV4-3,TRBJ2-1,TRBD2,many,TGCGCCAGCAGCCAGATTAGGACTAGCGGGAAGAGGGGCGATGAGCAGTTCTTC,CASSQIRTSGKRGDEQFF
TRBV5-6,TRBJ2-1,.,few,TGTGCCAGCAGCTACCGGACACGGGTGGTGAATGAGCAGTTCTTC,CASSYRTRVVNEQFF
TRBV7-2,TRBJ1-3,.,.,TGTGCCAGCAGTTACCCCCCGGGCACCATATATTTT,CASSYPPGTIYF
TRBV10-3,TRBJ2-1,.,few,TGTGCCATCAGTGAGGCTAGCAGGGACCTCGGGGATGAGCAGTTCTTC,CAISEASRDLGDEQFF
TRBV6-5,TRBJ1-6,TRBD1,.,TGTGCCAGCAGGGACAGGGTTAGCTATAATTCACCCCTCCACTTT,CASRDRVSYNSPLHF
TRBV7-2,TRBJ2-1,TRBD1,few,TGTGCCAGCAGCTCGGGACAGGCACTTATGTACAATGAGCAGTTCTTC,CASSSGQALMYNEQFF
TRBV6-1,TRBJ1-2,.,few,TGTGCCAGTAAGAGGGGCTATGGCTACACCTTC,CASKRGYGYTF
TRBV6-5,TRBJ2-5,TRBD1,few,TGTGCCAGCAGAACCGACAGGGAGTATTCGGAAGAGACCCAGTACTTC,CASRTDREYSEETQYF
TRBV29-1,TRBJ2-1,.,few,TGCAGCGTTGAAAGGCAGGGTTTGAGGGAGCAGTTCTTC,CSVERQGLREQFF
TRBV3-1,TRBJ2-3,.,few,TGTGCCAGCAGCCAAAGAGGCACAGATACGCAGTATTTT,CASSQRGTDTQYF
TRBV5-1,TRBJ2-3,.,many,TGCGCCAGCAGCCTTCCTAGCACAGATACGCAGTATTTT,CASSLPSTDTQYF
TRBV3-1,TRBJ2-3,.,.,TGTGCCAGCAGCCGGCAGGGAACTACAGATACGCAGTATTTT,CASSRQGTTDTQYF
TRBV20-1,TRBJ2-3,.,.,TGCAGTGCCGCCAGGTCTCGCGGGGGCACAGATACGCAGTATTTT,CSAARSRGGTDTQYF
TRBV9,TRBJ2-1,TRBD2,.,TGTGCCAGCAGCTTCCGTAGCGGGGGCGATCATCTACGGGAGCAGTTCTTC,CASSFRSGGDHLREQFF
TRBV6-5,TRBJ2-3,.,.,TGTGCCAGCAGTTACCGGAGATTTAGCGGCACAGATACGCAGTATTTT,CASSYRRFSGTDTQYF
TRBV7-9,TRBJ1-1,.,.,TGTGCCAGCAGCTTACAAGCAGGTAACACTGAAGCTTTCTTT,CASSLQAGNTEAFF